This TCR beta chain was found in a study of T cell responses to AZD1222 COVID-19 vaccine. The V gene lost 7 bases and the J gene lost 0 bases, with 16 bases spanning the gap. The CDR3 spans 17 residues. Germline values: CDR1 SNHLY, CDR2 FYNNEI. Sequencing was performed with immunoSEQ multiplex PCR; in TCRdb, only in-frame clones are kept and a portion is missing. The sample yields roughly 110,000 clones, 70% to 90% seen once. This receptor was identified in an adult who received the AZD1222 COVID-19 vaccine. This material consisted of peripheral blood, taken 28 days after the second AZD1222 dose. The rearrangement links TRBV2 to TRBJ2-6, with unresolved D. The CDR3 sequence is CASTLWATLSGANVLTF. CDR3 in DNA: TGTGCCAGCACTCTTTGGGCAACTCTCTCTGGGGCCAACGTCCTGACTTTC.